This T cell receptor (beta chain) came from a study of OX40 agonist ivuxolimab in advanced cancers. Method: immunoSEQ multiplex PCR; TCRdb's copy keeps in-frame clones and lacks some. The sample shows some 83,000 clones, about 86% of them seen only once. With respect to this clone: Its antigen is unidentified.

Study outcomes and limitations: Low normalized clonal expansion also occurred in some nonresponding patients.

Losses at the gene ends were 5 bases for V and 0 bases for J; bases not matched to a gene: 8. Germline V gene data show CDR1 as SEHNR and CDR2 as FQNEAQ (reference sequence). This CDR3 has 16 amino acids. This sequence joins TRBV7-9 and TRBJ1-2, with 8 bases lining up with TRBD1. The sequence came from an adult with an advanced solid tumor such as melanoma, head and neck, liver or kidney cancer. The sequencing used CD4+ or CD8+ T cells sorted from blood, collected in a trial of the OX40 agonist ivuxolimab. CDR3 sequence: CASSQGTGGTNYGYTF. CDR3 bases: TGTGCCAGCAGCCAAGGGACAGGCGGTACTAACTATGGCTACACCTTC.